Below, one TCR beta chain is given with its context. Its antigen is currently unknown. This sample is part of a study of T cell responses to AZD1222 COVID-19 vaccine. Whole-study results and caveats: Repertoires were obtained only post-peak T cell response. An increase in Spike-specific TCR breadth and depth was observed after two AZD1222 doses. Donors were chiefly white British, with a greater number of females, and clonal diversity was perhaps underestimated.

There are 15 residues in the CDR3. Losses at the gene ends were 5 bases for V and 6 bases for J; bases not matched to a gene: 8. In germline, CDR1 is SNHLY, CDR2 FYNNEI. Only in-frame clones appear in the TCRdb table, and some are missing; sequencing was by immunoSEQ multiplex PCR. The repertoire holds roughly 130,000 clones, 75% to 90% seen once, with around 1.6% in the top ten. This receptor was identified in an adult in good health. The rearrangement joins TRBV2 to TRBJ1-5; 9 nucleotides agree with TRBD1. The sequencing here drew on peripheral blood, taken on day 0 of AZD1222 vaccination. CDR3 protein: CASSQQGARGQPQHF. CDR3 bases: TGTGCCAGCAGTCAACAGGGGGCGAGGGGTCAGCCCCAGCATTTT.